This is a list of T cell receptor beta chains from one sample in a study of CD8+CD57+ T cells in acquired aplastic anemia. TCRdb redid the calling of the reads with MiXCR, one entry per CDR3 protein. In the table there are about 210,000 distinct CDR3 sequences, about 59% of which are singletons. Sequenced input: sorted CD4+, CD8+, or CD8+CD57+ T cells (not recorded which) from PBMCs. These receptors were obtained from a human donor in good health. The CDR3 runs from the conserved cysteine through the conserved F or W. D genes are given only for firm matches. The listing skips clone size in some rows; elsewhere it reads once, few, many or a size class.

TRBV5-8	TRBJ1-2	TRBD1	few	TGTGCCAGCAGCGTCGACAGGGGGTCGACTGGCTACACCTTC	CASSVDRGSTGYTF
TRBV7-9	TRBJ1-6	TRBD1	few	TGTGCCAGCAGCCAATTGACAGGGGGGAATTCACCCCTCCACTTT	CASSQLTGGNSPLHF
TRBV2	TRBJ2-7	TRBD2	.	TGTGCCAGCAGTTGGACTAGCGGGAGAGGTGAGCAGTACTTC	CASSWTSGRGEQYF
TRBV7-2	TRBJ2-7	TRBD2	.	TGTGCCAGCAGCCAAGAAAAGCGAGGGACTAGCGGGAGTAACTACGAGCAGTACTTC	CASSQEKRGTSGSNYEQYF
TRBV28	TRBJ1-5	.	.	TGTGCCAGCAGTCCCGACAAGAGCAATCAGCCCCAGCATTTT	CASSPDKSNQPQHF
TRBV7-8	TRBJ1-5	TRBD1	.	TGTGCCAGCAGTTCTGGACAGGGATCTCAGCCCCAGCATTTT	CASSSGQGSQPQHF
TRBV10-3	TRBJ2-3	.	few	TGTGCCATCAGGGAGTCGGCCACAGATACGCAGTATTTT	CAIRESATDTQYF
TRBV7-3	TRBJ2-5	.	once	TGTGCCAGCAGCACCGGACCTAAACAAGAGACCCAGTACTTC	CASSTGPKQETQYF
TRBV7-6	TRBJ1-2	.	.	TGTGCCAGCAGCTCCGACACGACAGGAAACTATGGCTACACCTTC	CASSSDTTGNYGYTF
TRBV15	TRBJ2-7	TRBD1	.	TGTGCCACCAGTAGAGGGACAGGGATTTACGAGCAGTACTTC	CATSRGTGIYEQYF
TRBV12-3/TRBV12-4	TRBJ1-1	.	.	TGTGCCAGCAGATATAAGGGGGGGAACACTGAAGCTTTCTTT	CASRYKGGNTEAFF
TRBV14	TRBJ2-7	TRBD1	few	TGTGCCAGCAGCCAAGGGACAGGGAGGACCTACGAGCAGTACTTC	CASSQGTGRTYEQYF
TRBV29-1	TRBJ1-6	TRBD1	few	TGCAGCGTTGGACAGGGGAGAGATTCACCCCTCCACTTT	CSVGQGRDSPLHF
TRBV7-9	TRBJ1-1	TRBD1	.	TGTGCCAGCAGCTGGGACAGGCCTACCACTGAAGCTTTCTTT	CASSWDRPTTEAFF
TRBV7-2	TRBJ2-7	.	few	TGTGCCAGCAGCTCTAGGGTTTCCGAAGCCTACGAGCAGTACTTC	CASSSRVSEAYEQYF
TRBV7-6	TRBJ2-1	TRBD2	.	TGTGCCAGCAGCTCAGGACTAGCGGAACCTGTTAGCGTCGGTAATGAGCAGTTCTTC	CASSSGLAEPVSVGNEQFF
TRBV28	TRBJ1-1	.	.	TGTGCCAGCACCATGACAGTCCTCACTGAAGCTTTCTTT	CASTMTVLTEAFF
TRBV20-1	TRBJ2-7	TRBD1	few	TGCAGTGCCCCTGGGGGGGGGGGACAGGGGGCCGACGAGCAGTACTTC	CSAPGGGGQGADEQYF
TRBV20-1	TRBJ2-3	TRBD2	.	TGCAGTGCACGGACTAGCGGGGGACAGATACGGCAGTATTTT	CSARTSGGQIRQYF
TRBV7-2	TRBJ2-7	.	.	TGTGCCAGCAGCCTTACAGGTTCGGGAGACTACGAGCAGTACTTC	CASSLTGSGDYEQYF
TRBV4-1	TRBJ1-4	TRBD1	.	TGCGCCAGCAGCCCCCCTCCCGGGACAGGGGTCTTATGGGCTAATGAAAAACTGTTTTTT	CASSPPPGTGVLWANEKLFF
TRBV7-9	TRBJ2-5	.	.	TGTGCCAGCAGCCGAACTGGAGAGACCCAGTACTTC	CASSRTGETQYF
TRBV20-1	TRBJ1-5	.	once	TGCAGTGCTAGTCATGGGGACGACCAGCCCCAGCATTTT	CSASHGDDQPQHF
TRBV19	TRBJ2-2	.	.	TGTGCCAGTAGTATAACCCATCGTTCAGTGAGGGAGCTGTTTTTT	CASSITHRSVRELFF
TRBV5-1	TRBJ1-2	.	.	TGCGCCAGCAGCTTGGCGGGGGTCGACTATGGCTACACCTTC	CASSLAGVDYGYTF
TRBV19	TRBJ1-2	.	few	TGTGCCAGTAGTATGAGCAGCAATGGTGGTGGCTACACCTTC	CASSMSSNGGGYTF